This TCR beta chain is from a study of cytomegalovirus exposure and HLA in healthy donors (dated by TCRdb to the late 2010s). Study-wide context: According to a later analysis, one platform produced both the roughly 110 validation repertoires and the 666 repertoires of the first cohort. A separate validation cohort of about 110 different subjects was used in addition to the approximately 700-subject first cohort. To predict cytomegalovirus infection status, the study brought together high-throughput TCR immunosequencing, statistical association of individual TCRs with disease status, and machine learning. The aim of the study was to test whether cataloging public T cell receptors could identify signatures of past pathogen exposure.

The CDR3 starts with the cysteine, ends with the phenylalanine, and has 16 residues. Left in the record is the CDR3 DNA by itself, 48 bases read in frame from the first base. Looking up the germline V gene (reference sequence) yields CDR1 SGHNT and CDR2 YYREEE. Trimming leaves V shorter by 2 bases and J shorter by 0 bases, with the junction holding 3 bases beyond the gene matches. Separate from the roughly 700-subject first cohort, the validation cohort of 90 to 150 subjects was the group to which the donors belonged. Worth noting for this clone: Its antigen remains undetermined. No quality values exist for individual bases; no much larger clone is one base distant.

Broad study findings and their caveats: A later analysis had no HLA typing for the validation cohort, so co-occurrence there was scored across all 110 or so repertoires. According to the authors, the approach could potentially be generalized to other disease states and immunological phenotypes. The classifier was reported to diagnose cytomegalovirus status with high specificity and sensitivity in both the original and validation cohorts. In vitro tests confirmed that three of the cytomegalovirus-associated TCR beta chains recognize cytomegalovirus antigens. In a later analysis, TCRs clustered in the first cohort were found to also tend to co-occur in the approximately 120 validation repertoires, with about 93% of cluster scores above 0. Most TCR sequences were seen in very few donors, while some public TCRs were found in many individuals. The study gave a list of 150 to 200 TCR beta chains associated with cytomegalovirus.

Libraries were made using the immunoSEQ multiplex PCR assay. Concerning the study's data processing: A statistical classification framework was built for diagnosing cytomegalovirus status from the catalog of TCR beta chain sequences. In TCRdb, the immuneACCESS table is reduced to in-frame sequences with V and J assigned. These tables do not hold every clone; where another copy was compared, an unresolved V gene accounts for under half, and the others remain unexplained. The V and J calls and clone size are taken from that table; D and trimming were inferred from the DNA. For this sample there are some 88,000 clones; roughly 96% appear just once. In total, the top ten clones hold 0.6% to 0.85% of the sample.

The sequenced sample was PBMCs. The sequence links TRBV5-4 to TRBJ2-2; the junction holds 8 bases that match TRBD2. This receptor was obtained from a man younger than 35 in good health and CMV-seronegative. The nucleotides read TGTGCCAGCAGCTTATTAGCGGGGTCGAACACCGGGGAGCTGTTTTTT. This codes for CASSLLAGSNTGELFF.